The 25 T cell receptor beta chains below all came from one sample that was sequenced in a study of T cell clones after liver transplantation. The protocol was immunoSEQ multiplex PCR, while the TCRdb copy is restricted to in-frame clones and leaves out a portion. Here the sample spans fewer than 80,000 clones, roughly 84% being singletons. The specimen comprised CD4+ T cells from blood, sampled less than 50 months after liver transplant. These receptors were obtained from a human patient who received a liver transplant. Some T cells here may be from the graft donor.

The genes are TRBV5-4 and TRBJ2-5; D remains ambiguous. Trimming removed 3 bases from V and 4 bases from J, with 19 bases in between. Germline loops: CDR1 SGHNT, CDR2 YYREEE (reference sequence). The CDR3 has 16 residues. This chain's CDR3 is CASSSPSMEIRETQYF. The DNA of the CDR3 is TGTGCCAGCAGCTCCCCCTCCATGGAGATTAGAGAGACCCAGTACTTC.

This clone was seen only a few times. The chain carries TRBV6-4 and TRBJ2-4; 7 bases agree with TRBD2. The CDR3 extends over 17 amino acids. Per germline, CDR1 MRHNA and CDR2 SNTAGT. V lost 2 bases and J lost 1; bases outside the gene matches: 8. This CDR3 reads CASSDEAGSLAKNIQYF. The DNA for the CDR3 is TGTGCCAGCAGTGACGAAGCGGGATCGCTCGCCAAAAACATTCAGTACTTC.

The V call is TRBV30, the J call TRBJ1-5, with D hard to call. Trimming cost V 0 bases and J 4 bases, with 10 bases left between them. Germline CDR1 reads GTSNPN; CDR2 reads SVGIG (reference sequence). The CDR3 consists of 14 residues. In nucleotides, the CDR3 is TGTGCCTGGAGTGTAAGCATCGCGAATCAGCCCCAGCATTTT. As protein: CAWSVSIANQPQHF. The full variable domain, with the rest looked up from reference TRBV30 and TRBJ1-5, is SQTIHQWPATLVQPVGSPLSLECTVEGTSNPNLYWYRQAAGRGLQLLFYSVGIGQISSEVPQNLSASRPQDRQFILSSKKLLLSDSGFYLCAWSVSIANQPQHFGDGTRLSIL.

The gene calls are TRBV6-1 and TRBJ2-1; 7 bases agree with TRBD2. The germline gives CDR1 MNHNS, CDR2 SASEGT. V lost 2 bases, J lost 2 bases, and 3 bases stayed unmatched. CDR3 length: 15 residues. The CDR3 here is CASSEMSGTYNEQFF. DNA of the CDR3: TGTGCCAGCAGTGAAATGAGCGGGACCTACAATGAGCAGTTCTTC.

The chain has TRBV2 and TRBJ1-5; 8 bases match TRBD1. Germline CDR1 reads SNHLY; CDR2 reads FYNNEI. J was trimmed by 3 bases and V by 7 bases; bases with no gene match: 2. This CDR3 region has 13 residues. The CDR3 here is CASTGGYNQPQHF. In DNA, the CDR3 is TGTGCCAGCACAGGGGGCTACAATCAGCCCCAGCATTTT.

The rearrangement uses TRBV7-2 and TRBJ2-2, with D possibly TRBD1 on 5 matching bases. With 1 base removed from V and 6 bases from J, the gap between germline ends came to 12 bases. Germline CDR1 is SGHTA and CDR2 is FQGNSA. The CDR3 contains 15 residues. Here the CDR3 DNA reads TGTGCCAGCAGCTTAGGTAGCAGGGAACCCGGGGAGCTGTTTTTT. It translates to CASSLGSREPGELFF.

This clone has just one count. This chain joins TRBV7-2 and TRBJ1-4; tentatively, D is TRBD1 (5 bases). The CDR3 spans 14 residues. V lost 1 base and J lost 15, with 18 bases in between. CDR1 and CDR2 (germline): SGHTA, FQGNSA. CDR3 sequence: CASSLGGSGGSVFF. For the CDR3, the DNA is TGTGCCAGCAGCTTAGGGGGCTCGGGGGGTTCTGTGTTTTTT.

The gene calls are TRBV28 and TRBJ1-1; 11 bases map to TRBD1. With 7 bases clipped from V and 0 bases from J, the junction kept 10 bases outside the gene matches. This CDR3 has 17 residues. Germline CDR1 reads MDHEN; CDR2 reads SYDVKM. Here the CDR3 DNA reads TGTGCCAGCACCTTGCGGTGGACAGGGGGCATGAACACTGAAGCTTTCTTT. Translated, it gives CASTLRWTGGMNTEAFF.

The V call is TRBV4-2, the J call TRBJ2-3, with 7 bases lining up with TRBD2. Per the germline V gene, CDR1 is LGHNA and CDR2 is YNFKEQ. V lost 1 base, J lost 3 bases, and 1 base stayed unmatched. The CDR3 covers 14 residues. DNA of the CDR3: TGTGCCAGCAGCCAAGGCGGGAGTACAGATACGCAGTATTTT. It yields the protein CASSQGGSTDTQYF.

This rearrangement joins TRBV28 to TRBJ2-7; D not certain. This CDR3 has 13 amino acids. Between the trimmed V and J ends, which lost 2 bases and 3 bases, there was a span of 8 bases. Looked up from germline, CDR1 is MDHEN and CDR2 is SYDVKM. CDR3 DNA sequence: TGTGCCAGCAGTTTACCGCGGAGCTACGAGCAGTACTTC. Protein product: CASSLPRSYEQYF.

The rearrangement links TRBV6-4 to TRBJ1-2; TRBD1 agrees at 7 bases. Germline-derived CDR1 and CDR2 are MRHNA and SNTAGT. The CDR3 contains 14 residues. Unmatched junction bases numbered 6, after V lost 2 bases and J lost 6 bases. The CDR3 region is CASSDTDRVNGYTF. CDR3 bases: TGTGCCAGCAGTGACACCGACAGGGTGAATGGCTACACCTTC.

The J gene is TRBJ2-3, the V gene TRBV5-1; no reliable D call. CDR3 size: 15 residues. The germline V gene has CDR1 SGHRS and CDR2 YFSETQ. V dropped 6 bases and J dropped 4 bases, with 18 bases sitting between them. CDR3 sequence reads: CASTTQAGRPDTQYF. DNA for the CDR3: TGCGCCAGCACAACCCAGGCTGGGCGTCCAGATACGCAGTATTTT. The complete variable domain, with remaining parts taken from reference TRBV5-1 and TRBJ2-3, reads KAGVTQTPRYLIKTRGQQVTLSCSPISGHRSVSWYQQTPGQGLQFLFEYFSETQRNKGNFPGRFSGRQFSNSRSEMNVSTLELGDSALYLCASTTQAGRPDTQYFGPGTRLTVL.

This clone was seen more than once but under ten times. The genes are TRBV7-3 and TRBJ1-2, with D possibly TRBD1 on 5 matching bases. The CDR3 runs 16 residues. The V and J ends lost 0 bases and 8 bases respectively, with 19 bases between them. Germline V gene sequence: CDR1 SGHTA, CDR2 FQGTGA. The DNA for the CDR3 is TGTGCCAGCAGCTTAACAGGGACGGTCCCAGGAGAGGGCTACACCTTC. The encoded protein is CASSLTGTVPGEGYTF. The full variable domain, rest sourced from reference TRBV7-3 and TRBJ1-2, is GAGVSQTPSNKVTEKGKYVELRCDPISGHTALYWYRQSLGQGPEFLIYFQGTGAADDSGLPNDRFFAVRPEGSVSTLKIQRTERGDSAVYLCASSLTGTVPGEGYTFGSGTRLTVV.

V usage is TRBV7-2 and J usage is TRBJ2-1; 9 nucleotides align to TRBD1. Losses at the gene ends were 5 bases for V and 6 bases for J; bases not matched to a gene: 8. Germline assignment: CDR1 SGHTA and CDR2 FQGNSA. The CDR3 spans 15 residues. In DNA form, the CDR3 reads TGTGCCAGCAGCCCACGGACAGGGGCGGTCAATGAGCAGTTCTTC. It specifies CASSPRTGAVNEQFF.

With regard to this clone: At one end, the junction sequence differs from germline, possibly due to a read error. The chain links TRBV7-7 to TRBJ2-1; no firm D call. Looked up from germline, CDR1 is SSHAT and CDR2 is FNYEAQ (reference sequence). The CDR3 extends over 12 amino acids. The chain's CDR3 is CASSPQSGEQFF. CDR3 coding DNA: TGTGCTAGCAGCCCCCAGTCGGGTGAGCAGTTCTTC.

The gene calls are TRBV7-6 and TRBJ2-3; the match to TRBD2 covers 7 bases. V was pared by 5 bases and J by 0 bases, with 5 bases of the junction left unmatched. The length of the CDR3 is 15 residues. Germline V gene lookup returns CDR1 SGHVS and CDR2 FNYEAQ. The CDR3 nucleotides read TGTGCCAGCAGCGGAGCGGGGCTTAGCACAGATACGCAGTATTTT. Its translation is CASSGAGLSTDTQYF.

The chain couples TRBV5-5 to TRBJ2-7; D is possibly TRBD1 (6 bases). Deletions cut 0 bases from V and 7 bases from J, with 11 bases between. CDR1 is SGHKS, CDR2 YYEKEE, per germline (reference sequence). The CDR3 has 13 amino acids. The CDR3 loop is CASSLDRAVEQYF. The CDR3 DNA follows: TGTGCCAGCAGCTTGGACAGGGCGGTGGAGCAGTACTTC.

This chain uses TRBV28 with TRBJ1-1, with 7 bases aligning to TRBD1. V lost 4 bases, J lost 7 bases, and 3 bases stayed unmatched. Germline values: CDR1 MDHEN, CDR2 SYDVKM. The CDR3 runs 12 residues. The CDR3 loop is CASSSRQGEAFF. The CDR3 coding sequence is TGTGCCAGCAGTTCCCGACAGGGTGAAGCTTTCTTT.

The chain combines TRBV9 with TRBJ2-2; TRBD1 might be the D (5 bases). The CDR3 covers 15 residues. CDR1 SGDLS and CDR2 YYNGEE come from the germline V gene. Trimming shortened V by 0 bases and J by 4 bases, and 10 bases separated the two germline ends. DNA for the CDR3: TGTGCCAGCAGCGTAGTGGGGCTGCCCACCGGGGAGCTGTTTTTT. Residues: CASSVVGLPTGELFF.

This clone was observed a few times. Here the CDR3 reads CASSSYSLGANVLTF. The CDR3 coding sequence is TGTGCCAGCAGCTCATACAGCCTAGGGGCCAACGTCCTGACTTTC. This chain joins TRBV7-2 and TRBJ2-6; no firm D call. The V end lost 4 bases, the J end lost 4 bases, and 11 bases lay between the germline ends. The length of the CDR3 is 15 residues. CDR1 is SGHTA and CDR2 is FQGNSA in the germline V gene. Combining the CDR3 with reference TRBV7-2 and TRBJ2-6 gives the whole variable domain GAGVSQSPSNKVTEKGKDVELRCDPISGHTALYWYRQSLGQGLEFLIYFQGNSAPDKSGLPSDRFSAERTGGSVSTLTIQRTQQEDSAVYLCASSSYSLGANVLTFGAGSRLTVL.

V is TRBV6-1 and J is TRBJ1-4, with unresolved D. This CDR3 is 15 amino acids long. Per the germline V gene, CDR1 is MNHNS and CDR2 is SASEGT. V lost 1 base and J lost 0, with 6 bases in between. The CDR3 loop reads CASSEGGTTNEKLFF. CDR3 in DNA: TGTGCCAGCAGTGAAGGAGGAACAACTAATGAAAAACTGTTTTTT.

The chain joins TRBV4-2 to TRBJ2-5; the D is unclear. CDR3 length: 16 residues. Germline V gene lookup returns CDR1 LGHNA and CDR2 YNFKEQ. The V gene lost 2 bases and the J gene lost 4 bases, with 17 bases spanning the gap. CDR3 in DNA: TGTGCCAGCAGCCAACGGCTAGTCGGGCATGGAGAGACCCAGTACTTC. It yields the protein CASSQRLVGHGETQYF.

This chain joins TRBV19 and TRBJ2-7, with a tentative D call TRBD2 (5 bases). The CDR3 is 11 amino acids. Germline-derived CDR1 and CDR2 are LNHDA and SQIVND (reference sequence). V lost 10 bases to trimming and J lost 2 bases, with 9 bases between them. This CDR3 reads CATRGPYEQYF. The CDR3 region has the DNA TGTGCCACACGAGGGCCCTACGAGCAGTACTTC.

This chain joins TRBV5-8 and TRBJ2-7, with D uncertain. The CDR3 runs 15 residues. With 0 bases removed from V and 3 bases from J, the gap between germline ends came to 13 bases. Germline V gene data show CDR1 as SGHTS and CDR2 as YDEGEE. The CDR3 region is CASSLEGTPDYEQYF. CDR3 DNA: TGTGCCAGCAGCTTGGAGGGTACACCGGACTACGAGCAGTACTTC.

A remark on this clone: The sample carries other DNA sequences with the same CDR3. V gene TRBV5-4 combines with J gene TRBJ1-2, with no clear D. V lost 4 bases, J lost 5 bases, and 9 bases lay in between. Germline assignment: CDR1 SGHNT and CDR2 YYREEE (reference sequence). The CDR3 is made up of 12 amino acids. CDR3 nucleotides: TGTGCCAGCAGCCTTGACGGGTATGGCTACACCTTC. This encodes CASSLDGYGYTF. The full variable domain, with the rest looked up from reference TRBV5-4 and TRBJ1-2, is ETGVTQSPTHLIKTRGQQVTLRCSSQSGHNTVSWYQQALGQGPQFIFQYYREEENGRGNFPPRFSGLQFPNYSSELNVNALELDDSALYLCASSLDGYGYTFGSGTRLTVV.